The present TCR beta chain was sequenced within a study of regulatory T cells in long-lasting Graves disease. Broader study findings: Lower TCR diversity was seen in persistent Graves' patients than in newly diagnosed ones. Between persistent patients, 2,500 to 3,500 public clonotypes were shared, exceeding the 966 shared between new patients.

Regarding time point: persistent/refractory GD, antithyroid drugs over 5 years with positive TRAb. PBMCs provided the RNA from which the TCR library was made. The trim removed 6 bases at V and 2 bases at J, leaving 4 bases unmatched. The CDR3 length is 13 residues. CDR1 MDHEN and CDR2 SYDVKM come from the germline V gene. Points on this clonotype: Its cognate antigen is unknown. Just one base apart from a much larger clone, this may be a read error. The conserved phenylalanine or tryptophan is not found at the CDR3 terminus, so this likely reflects a read error.

Sequencing libraries for TCR beta were prepared with iRepertoire HTBI primers and Arm-PCR of CDR3 regions. MiXCR, applied by TCRdb to the multiplex PCR reads, yields one record per CDR3 protein. In the table there are under 350,000 distinct CDR3 sequences, 22% of which are singletons. The source material was peripheral blood mononuclear cells (PBMCs), sampled when the disease was refractory, from a patient treated with antithyroid drugs. V and J are TRBV28 and TRBJ2-7; 7 bases are a match to TRBD1. The source of this sequence is a female donor with Graves disease. CDR3: CASRTGTAYEQYY. The DNA of the CDR3 is TGTGCCAGCAGGACCGGGACAGCCTACGAGCAGTACTAC.